The T cell receptor beta chain described here comes from a study of regulatory T cells in long-lasting Graves disease (dated by TCRdb to 2020 to 2023). About the investigation overall: Newly diagnosed Graves' disease patients had taken antithyroid drugs for less than 3 months. Peripheral blood TCR sequencing and RNA sequencing compared persistent Graves' disease patients with newly diagnosed Graves' disease patients. The study was registered as a clinical trial and conducted in China. TCR sequencing covered around 13 persistent and roughly 20 newly diagnosed Graves' disease patients, some 33 samples in total.

Remarks on this clonotype: The target of this receptor is not known. Per-base quality was not reported, and no clone a single base away is much larger than it.

The time point label on this specimen signifies: newly diagnosed GD, antithyroid drugs for less than 3 months. RNA was extracted from PBMCs in TRIzol for both TCR sequencing and RNA sequencing. The diagnosis of Graves' disease was made according to American Thyroid Association guidelines. Patients for the study were recruited at an endocrinology department in Xi'an, China. Each patient gave 7.5 to 10 milliliters of peripheral blood, collected in an EDTA anticoagulant tube. PBMCs were isolated by Ficoll Paque Plus density gradient separation without further T cell sorting. An Agilent 2100 Bioanalyzer and agarose gel were used to check RNA quality, while a NanoDrop 2000 measured RNA concentration. Libraries were prepared through multiplex PCR. The sequencer was an Illumina HiSeq 4000. CDR3 regions were amplified by Arm-PCR with iRepertoire HTBI primers to construct TCR beta libraries. PCR products were gel purified before sequencing. The study's processing was this. Across samples, 62 TRBV and 13 to 15 TRBJ segments were identified and used for gene usage analysis of CDR3 amino acid clonotypes. COPE and FqMerger were used to merge filtered high-quality paired reads into contigs. BLAST was used to align contigs to IMGT TRBV, TRBD and TRBJ reference genes, and CDR3 was defined according to IMGT. Any clonotype with a frequency above 0.1% was classified as a highly expanded clone. Shannon entropy served as the measure of repertoire diversity, while the Gini coefficient captured V-J evenness. A clonotype found in more than one individual was treated as public. The public reads were run again by TCRdb, first through fastp at Q25 and then through MiXCR, and only productive beta chains were kept. A single entry per CDR3 protein holds the most common genes and DNA from its merged rows. V and J calls and clone size were set by TCRdb, not the authors. For this sample the table gives approximately 540,000 distinct CDR3 sequences, of which approximately 12% were detected only once. 8% to 10% of the sample lies in the top ten.

The CDR3 goes from the cysteine to the phenylalanine over 20 residues. CDR3 DNA is the only sequence kept; it has 60 bases, read in frame from the first base. V is shortened by 3 bases, J by 0 bases, and the region joining them spans 27 bases. For CDR1 and CDR2, the germline V gene lists MGHRA and YSYEKL. The study at large found these results: As a limitation, the authors acknowledged that the small sample size may reduce accuracy. A larger number of public clonotypes was shared among persistent patients (under 3,000) than among newly diagnosed patients (around 870). Preferential use of TRBV28, TRBJ1-2 and TRBJ2-5 was observed in persistent disease, whereas TRBV20-1 and TRBJ2-1 were favored in newly diagnosed disease. Peripheral blood alone was examined, since thyroid tissue, which constituted the primary lesion, could not be accessed. Persistent Graves' disease patients showed lower TCR Shannon entropy and fewer highly expanded clones than newly diagnosed patients, suggesting clonal expansion. Only the TCR beta chain was sequenced and analyzed.

The sample also formed part of further work on T cells in Graves' hyperthyroidism and ophthalmopathy. From the second report: Stable Graves' hyperthyroidism was defined as the absence of progression to ophthalmopathy over 18 months of follow-up. Hyperthyroidism patients were newly diagnosed, with disease duration under 2 months, and aged 18 to 65 years. Patients with uncontrolled infections, other autoimmune diseases, pregnancy or lactation were excluded. Diagnoses were established on the basis of clinical symptoms, serum thyroxine and TRAb, thyroid ultrasound, and orbital computed tomography. A first-round RT-PCR of the TCR CDR3 used the HTBI primer set with the Qiagen OneStep RT-PCR kit. Most expanded thyroid clonotypes (frequency above 0.001) were also detected in blood, suggesting blood repertoires may reflect thyroid immune responses. A model built on a 13 V-J signature distinguished ophthalmopathy from stable hyperthyroidism, reaching roughly 88% sensitivity and around 81% specificity in cross-validation and 80%/75% in testing. During validation, the model predicted progression to ophthalmopathy a median of approximately 6 months ahead of onset, with around 71% sensitivity and almost 75% specificity. A discovery cohort of about a hundred patients, about 40 with Graves' ophthalmopathy and 55 to 65 with stable Graves' hyperthyroidism, was used to find distinguishing TCR V-J signatures. Prospective prediction of ophthalmopathy was tested in an independent validation cohort of under 20 hyperthyroidism patients and approximately 17 patients who later progressed to ophthalmopathy. The 100 discovery patients were divided at random into training and test sets in a 7:3 ratio. In several Graves' hyperthyroidism patients, the study also compared T-cell repertoires from thyroid tissue with T-cell repertoires from blood. Once sampling was done, hyperthyroidism patients were given methimazole at a starting dose of 30 mg daily, whereas ophthalmopathy patients were given high-dose intravenous methylprednisolone. The libraries were constructed in a second round of multiplex PCR and then size-selected and purified. Sequencing of the libraries was done on an Illumina HiSeq2000 using paired-end 100 bp reads. SOAPnuke was used to process the raw data, with reads discarded if the reads contained adapters or uncalled bases, had a mean Phred below 15, or lacked an exact constant-primer or identifier match. COPE v1.2.5 was used to merge high-quality paired reads, and clonotypes were defined as unique nucleotide sequences. MiTCR v1.1 was used to align clonotypes to the IMGT TRBV, TRBD and TRBJ reference segments. The analysis was restricted to V-J combinations with a frequency above 0.0001, which together covered 99% to 99.2% of the repertoires. The TCS score was defined as the ratio of F50 (clonal expansion) to E x V (chaos), calculated using BLOSUM62-based TCRdist between CDR3 peptides within each V-J. Welch's t-statistics and random forest reduced around 520 V-J features to some 14, which were used in a naive Bayes classifier (R e1071). No statistical method was used to set the sample size in advance, and investigators knew the group allocation. The paper describes TCR Vbeta CDR3 sequencing of around 140 peripheral blood samples, made up of 43 ophthalmopathy patients, roughly 80 hyperthyroidism patients and some 17 progressor patients.

The rearrangement combines TRBV4-1 with TRBJ2-7; TRBD2 is perhaps the D gene, given 6 matching bases. This clonotype originated in a woman aged 25 to 45 with Graves disease. Donor details come from another sample of the same person, matched by shared clones. This material consisted of peripheral blood mononuclear cells (PBMCs), taken at new diagnosis, from a patient treated with antithyroid drugs. The CDR3 region has the sequence CASSQFHFRDSPNLSYEQYF. Here is the DNA: TGCGCCAGCAGCCAGTTCCATTTCCGGGACTCCCCAAACCTCTCCTACGAGCAGTACTTC.